This TCR beta chain was sequenced during a study of control samples from healthy donors and cancer patients. The CDR3 has 19 amino acids. Germline V gene data show CDR1 as MNHEY and CDR2 as SVGEGT. V shed 2 bases, J shed 2 bases, and the junction held 17 bases outside the gene matches. Using immunoSEQ multiplex PCR, the repertoire was profiled, and TCRdb retains in-frame clones only, with some absent. The sample shows 120,000 to 150,000 clones, about 89% of them seen only once. This clone turned up a few times. This TCR came from a man aged 18 to 29 in good health. The sequenced sample was blood. The rearrangement joins TRBV6-2 or TRBV6-3 to TRBJ1-1; 7 bases map to TRBD1. The CDR3 coding sequence is TGTGCCAGCAGTTACGAACTCGGGACAGCCCAACCGGGCAACACTGAAGCTTTCTTT. It yields the protein CASSYELGTAQPGNTEAFF.